This is a list of T cell receptor beta chains from one sample in a study of cytomegalovirus exposure and HLA in healthy donors. Repertoires were generated with immunoSEQ multiplex PCR, while TCRdb's copy carries only in-frame clones and drops some. The sample holds over 200,000 clones, over 65% seen once. The sequencing input was PBMCs. These receptors all stem from a human donor in good health. CDR3s include the opening cysteine and the closing phenylalanine or tryptophan. The D gene is left open where the match is weak. The size of a clone is reported for some rows only, either as once, few or many, or as a class for expanded clones.

D	V	size	J	CDR3	DNA
NA	TRBV9	few	TRBJ2-2	CASSVASEPSGELFF	TGTGCCAGCAGCGTAGCTAGCGAGCCATCCGGGGAGCTGTTTTTT
NA	TRBV6-5	NA	TRBJ2-5	CASWSRDTETQYF	TGTGCCAGCTGGAGCCGGGACACCGAGACCCAGTACTTC
NA	TRBV7-2	once	TRBJ2-1	CASRAILIGGRREQFF	TGTGCCAGCAGAGCCATCTTAATTGGGGGCCGTAGAGAGCAGTTCTTC
TRBD1	TRBV5-1	NA	TRBJ2-7	CASSSGQVGLEQYF	TGCGCCAGCAGCTCGGGACAGGTGGGCCTCGAGCAGTACTTC
TRBD1	TRBV19	NA	TRBJ2-7	CASSVGQGMYEQYF	TGTGCCAGTAGTGTCGGACAGGGTATGTACGAGCAGTACTTC
TRBD1	TRBV7-9	NA	TRBJ2-2	CSSSSYGDRGAGELFF	TGTTCCAGCAGCTCCTACGGGGACAGGGGGGCCGGGGAGCTGTTTTTT
TRBD1	TRBV19	NA	TRBJ2-5	CASSRTGMEETQYF	TGTGCCAGTAGTAGGACAGGGATGGAGGAGACCCAGTACTTC
NA	TRBV5-1	NA	TRBJ1-3	CASRPNQQGHTIYF	TGCGCCAGCCGACCTAATCAACAGGGCCACACCATATATTTT
TRBD1	TRBV27	NA	TRBJ1-1	CASSFIGTGNTEAFF	TGTGCCAGCAGTTTCATCGGGACAGGGAACACTGAAGCTTTCTTT
NA	TRBV6-1	NA	TRBJ1-1	CASSDQEYYTEAFF	TGTGCCAGCAGTGACCAGGAATACTACACTGAAGCTTTCTTT
TRBD1	TRBV10-3	few	TRBJ2-2	CAIRANRGTGELFF	TGTGCCATCAGGGCCAACAGGGGAACCGGGGAGCTGTTTTTT
TRBD2	TRBV6-5	NA	TRBJ2-1	CASSLLAGGDNEQFF	TGTGCCAGCAGTCTACTAGCGGGAGGGGACAATGAGCAGTTCTTC
NA	TRBV27	NA	TRBJ1-2	CASSLSRLGQMYGYTF	TGTGCCAGCAGTCTATCTCGCCTTGGACAGATGTATGGCTACACCTTC
NA	TRBV19	NA	TRBJ1-4	CASSIAVTAGGKLFF	TGTGCCAGTAGTATTGCTGTTACCGCCGGGGGAAAACTGTTTTTT
TRBD2	TRBV27	NA	TRBJ2-5	CASRAWTSGRETQYF	TGTGCCAGCAGGGCCTGGACTAGCGGGAGAGAGACCCAGTACTTC
TRBD2	TRBV5-1	NA	TRBJ2-1	CASSLSGTSDGQFF	TGCGCCAGCAGCTTGAGTGGGACTAGCGATGGGCAGTTCTTC
TRBD2	TRBV7-2	NA	TRBJ2-7	CASSPETSRYYEQYF	TGTGCCAGCAGCCCGGAGACTAGCCGGTACTACGAGCAGTACTTC
NA	TRBV2	few	TRBJ2-7	CASSETPPGAANSYEQYF	TGTGCCAGCAGTGAAACCCCCCCTGGGGCCGCCAACTCCTACGAGCAGTACTTC
TRBD1	TRBV29-1	few	TRBJ2-5	CSVEGQTETQYF	TGCAGCGTTGAGGGACAGACAGAGACCCAGTACTTC
TRBD1	TRBV7-9	NA	TRBJ2-7	CASSLGRGNYEQYF	TGTGCCAGCAGCTTGGGCAGGGGGAACTACGAGCAGTACTTC
TRBD1	TRBV7-9	NA	TRBJ2-4	CASSLRTGGDIQYF	TGTGCCAGCAGCCTTCGGACAGGGGGTGACATTCAGTACTTC
TRBD2	TRBV5-1	NA	TRBJ2-1	CASGLAGDSYNEQFF	TGCGCCAGCGGCCTAGCGGGAGATTCCTACAATGAGCAGTTCTTC
TRBD2	TRBV4-1	NA	TRBJ2-7	CASRTFSGREYEQYF	TGCGCCAGCAGGACTTTTAGCGGGAGGGAATACGAGCAGTACTTC
NA	TRBV15	NA	TRBJ2-3	CATSRVGARNTDTQYF	TGTGCCACCAGCAGAGTGGGAGCCAGGAACACAGATACGCAGTATTTT
NA	TRBV5-4	NA	TRBJ2-1	CASSPTGRKAYNEQFF	TGTGCCAGCAGCCCGACAGGACGCAAGGCTTACAATGAGCAGTTCTTC
NA	TRBV6-1	NA	TRBJ2-7	CASGATAAYEQYF	TGTGCCAGCGGGGCGACGGCCGCCTACGAGCAGTACTTC
TRBD2	TRBV7-9	NA	TRBJ2-5	CASSTPSGSGGETQYF	TGTGCCAGCAGCACCCCTAGCGGGAGCGGGGGAGAGACCCAGTACTTC
NA	TRBV29-1	NA	TRBJ2-1	CSVEEWTDRQFF	TGCAGCGTTGAAGAGTGGACTGATCGGCAGTTCTTC
TRBD1	TRBV4-1	NA	TRBJ2-3	CASSPTGDRRASTDTQYF	TGCGCCAGCAGCCCAACTGGGGACAGGCGTGCTAGCACAGATACGCAGTATTTT
TRBD2	TRBV15	NA	TRBJ2-3	CATSRHNPGTSVTDTQYF	TGTGCCACCAGCAGACATAACCCCGGGACTAGCGTTACAGATACGCAGTATTTT
NA	TRBV5-1	NA	TRBJ1-2	CASKGDVSVGYTF	TGCGCCAGTAAGGGGGACGTCTCCGTAGGCTACACCTTC
TRBD2	TRBV7-8	NA	TRBJ2-7	CASSFLPRGGQYF	TGTGCCAGCAGCTTCCTCCCCCGGGGGGGGCAGTACTTC
TRBD2	TRBV27	once	TRBJ2-2	CASSLLAGNTNTGELFF	TGTGCCAGCAGTTTACTAGCGGGAAACACGAACACCGGGGAGCTGTTTTTT
NA	TRBV18	NA	TRBJ2-3	CASSPFGLGTDTQYF	TGTGCCAGCTCACCTTTTGGGCTTGGTACAGATACGCAGTATTTT
NA	TRBV10-3	NA	TRBJ1-2	CAISDHDRHYGYTF	TGTGCCATCAGTGACCACGACAGGCACTATGGCTACACCTTC
NA	TRBV4-1	NA	TRBJ1-5	CASSQDLRLEQPQHF	TGCGCCAGCAGCCAAGATCTGAGGTTGGAGCAGCCCCAGCATTTT
NA	TRBV7-9	once	TRBJ2-7	CASSPTNTGSYEQYF	TGTGCCAGCAGCCCGACGAACACAGGTTCCTACGAGCAGTACTTC
NA	TRBV19	NA	TRBJ2-2	CASSIQGGATGELFF	TGTGCCAGTAGTATCCAGGGTGGGGCCACCGGGGAGCTGTTTTTT
TRBD2	TRBV29-1	NA	TRBJ2-4	CSVEHPGVAGNIQYF	TGCAGCGTTGAACACCCCGGGGTAGCGGGAAACATTCAGTACTTC
NA	TRBV28	NA	TRBJ2-5	CASTKEGGGETQYF	TGTGCCAGCACAAAAGAGGGGGGGGGAGAGACCCAGTACTTC
TRBD2	TRBV18	once	TRBJ2-7	CASSPSSGKNIYEQYF	TGTGCCAGCTCGCCGAGTAGCGGGAAGAACATTTACGAGCAGTACTTC
TRBD1	TRBV14	NA	TRBJ1-4	CASRGQGTNEKLFF	TGTGCCAGCAGGGGACAGGGCACTAATGAAAAACTGTTTTTT
TRBD2	TRBV20-1	NA	TRBJ2-2	CSAMRETELFF	TGCAGTGCTATGCGGGAGACGGAGCTGTTTTTT
NA	TRBV27	NA	TRBJ2-1	CASSIRQRSYNEQFF	TGTGCCAGCAGTATCAGACAGAGGTCCTACAATGAGCAGTTCTTC
NA	TRBV5-1	NA	TRBJ2-2	CASSPGHNGELFF	TGCGCCAGCAGTCCGGGACACAACGGGGAGCTGTTTTTT
NA	TRBV7-2	NA	TRBJ2-5	CASSLGRVAGEETQYF	TGTGCCAGCAGCTTAGGTCGGGTAGCCGGGGAGGAGACCCAGTACTTC
TRBD2	TRBV5-1	NA	TRBJ2-1	CASSEREGLYNEQFF	TGCGCCAGCAGCGAGCGGGAGGGCCTTTACAATGAGCAGTTCTTC
TRBD1	TRBV19	NA	TRBJ1-4	CASSMATGREKLFF	TGTGCCAGTAGTATGGCGACAGGGAGGGAAAAACTGTTTTTT
TRBD2	TRBV10-3	once	TRBJ2-4	CAISAGGKNIQYF	TGTGCCATCAGTGCGGGAGGTAAAAACATTCAGTACTTC
NA	TRBV25-1	few	TRBJ1-1	CASSDLVGNTEAFF	TGTGCCAGCAGTGATTTGGTCGGGAACACTGAAGCTTTCTTT
NA	TRBV19	NA	TRBJ2-5	CASSIGLGTAQYF	TGTGCCAGTAGTATAGGTCTCGGGACTGCCCAGTACTTC
NA	TRBV2	NA	TRBJ2-3	CASRPGADTQYF	TGTGCCAGCAGACCAGGGGCAGATACGCAGTATTTT
TRBD1	TRBV11-1	NA	TRBJ2-1	CASSFGQGFNEQFF	TGTGCCAGCAGCTTTGGACAGGGGTTCAATGAGCAGTTCTTC
TRBD2	TRBV9	NA	TRBJ2-1	CASSVRLAGVNEQFF	TGTGCCAGCAGCGTACGACTAGCGGGAGTCAATGAGCAGTTCTTC
TRBD2	TRBV4-2	NA	TRBJ2-3	CASSRQTSGRTDTQYF	TGTGCCAGCAGCCGCCAGACTAGCGGGCGCACAGATACGCAGTATTTT
NA	TRBV14	NA	TRBJ2-5	CASSQGAGLETQYF	TGTGCCAGCAGCCAAGGGGCGGGTTTGGAGACCCAGTACTTC
TRBD1	TRBV14	NA	TRBJ1-1	CASSLDRASEAFF	TGTGCCAGCAGCCTCGACAGGGCGTCTGAAGCTTTCTTT
NA	TRBV29-1	NA	TRBJ2-5	CSAEADKQETQYF	TGCAGCGCCGAGGCGGACAAGCAAGAGACCCAGTACTTC
NA	TRBV7-3	NA	TRBJ2-1	CASSMGGVAEQFF	TGTGCCAGCAGCATGGGGGGTGTAGCAGAGCAGTTCTTC
TRBD2	TRBV4-3	NA	TRBJ2-5	CASSQGAFTSQREGRETQYF	TGCGCCAGCAGCCAAGGAGCCTTTACCTCTCAGCGGGAGGGCCGAGAGACCCAGTACTTC